This entry features one T cell receptor (beta chain) sequence. This clone's antigen is unknown. No base quality values were provided; no much bigger clone lies one nucleotide off. Reading the label with the study, this specimen's treatment or condition is: in vitro stimulation with specific CMV peptide epitopes to enrich CMV-specific T cells. There are 13 amino acids in the CDR3, from cysteine to phenylalanine inclusive. Only the CDR3 DNA stays, 39 bases, in frame from base 1. The germline V gene (reference sequence) supplies CDR1 LGHDT and CDR2 YNNKEL. V drops 1 base and J drops 7 bases, leaving 8 bases in between. Sequencing was performed on an Illumina HiSeq 1500. TCRdb reworked the public reads: Q25 trimming with fastp, MiXCR clone assembly, productive beta chains retained. Rows are combined by CDR3 protein, so each entry shows the most common genes and DNA. Within this sample are some 500,000 distinct CDR3 sequences, with about 33% of them counted one time only. About a sixth of the sample comes from the top ten.

These data belong to a study of T cell repertoires in cytomegalovirus infection (dated by TCRdb to about 2019). Regarding the research as a whole: The peptide stimulations were aimed at well-studied HLA-B-restricted epitopes as well as recently identified HLA-C-restricted CMV epitopes, whose presentation resists viral immunomodulation. Because public TCR beta signatures pointed to carriage of CMV infection together with the matching HLA type, the HLA type of each donor mattered for the analysis. General findings and caveats noted by the study authors: In both this cohort and an independent cohort of several hundred donors, the cumulative frequency of public TCR beta family members distinguished carriers of CMV infection plus the relevant HLA type. The ex vivo response was dominated by HLA-C-restricted CMV-specific TCR beta clonotypes, which also provided the single most frequent clonotype in two of eight donors.

The input for sequencing was cultured PBMCs, taken from culture after CMV antigen stimulation. The sequence derives from a human donor in good health (CMV status not recorded). Some clones in this sample may be carry-over from other donors' samples. This receptor chain uses TRBV3-1 and TRBJ1-5; the D gene cannot be resolved reliably. CDR3 reads: CASSQGGGQPQHF. The bases read TGTGCCAGCAGCCAAGGGGGAGGACAGCCCCAGCATTTT.